This TCR beta chain emerged from a study of shared clonotypes between healthy human individuals. Regarding the study as a whole: Generation probabilities were higher for clonotypes shared across all four sorted-subset donors than for unshared ones. Incompleteness in sorted-subset sequencing, despite large depth, was shown by rarefaction.

The data were produced by immunoSEQ multiplex PCR, yet TCRdb's version contains in-frame clones alone and is incomplete. The sample contains over 75,000 clones, 60% to 70% of which appear only once. Per the germline V gene, CDR1 is MDHEN and CDR2 is SYDVKM. Trimming left V 2 bases short and J 5 bases short, with 3 bases between. The CDR3 has 11 residues. In its sample, this clone was seen many times. Its specificity is not known. Sequencing was performed on memory CD8+ T cells sorted from blood. As for subset: CD45RO+ cells pooled with CCR7-negative TemRA cells. The receptor was derived from a man aged 25 to 40 in good health. The chain joins TRBV28 to TRBJ1-2, with D uncertain. For the CDR3, the DNA is TGTGCCAGCAGTTTACTATATGGCTACACCTTC. Its protein product is CASSLLYGYTF.